The 23 T cell receptor beta chains in this list originate from one sample, sequenced in a study of T cells in Graves' hyperthyroidism and ophthalmopathy. TCR beta CDR3 sequences were amplified from RNA transcripts. The HTBI primer set served for first-round RT-PCR of the TCR CDR3. TCRdb used MiXCR to reprocess the multiplex PCR reads, holding one entry per CDR3 protein. This table has about 520,000 distinct CDR3 sequences, roughly 24% appearing once. Sequences were obtained from blood. Receptors originate from a woman aged 25 to 39 with Graves' ophthalmopathy.

This clonotype was recorded many times. The chain links TRBV29-1 to TRBJ1-2; D possibly corresponds to TRBD1 (6 bases). The CDR3 sequence is 13 residues long. V was pared by 2 bases and J by 8 bases, with 15 bases between. CDR1 and CDR2 from the germline V gene are SQVTM and ANQGSEA. As DNA, the CDR3 is TGCAGCGTTGAAAACGGTCTAAGGGGGGGCTACACCTTC. This encodes CSVENGLRGGYTF.

The chain links TRBV30 to TRBJ1-5; no reliable D call. V gave up 5 bases and J gave up 1 base, with 9 bases separating them. CDR1 is GTSNPN, CDR2 SVGIG, per germline (reference sequence). The CDR3 runs 13 residues. The DNA for the CDR3 is TGTGCCTGGGCATTAAGGAGCAATCAGCCCCAGCATTTT. Its translation: CAWALRSNQPQHF.

There are a few counts of this clonotype. The chain joins TRBV28 to TRBJ2-5; 11 bases fit TRBD2. The germline V gene has CDR1 MDHEN and CDR2 SYDVKM. The CDR3 spans 20 residues. V lost 6 bases and J lost 2; bases outside the gene matches: 20. CDR3 residues: CASSSILLAGVPTLQETQYF. The CDR3 DNA reads as TGTGCCAGCAGCAGTATCTTACTAGCGGGAGTTCCTACCCTTCAAGAGACCCAGTACTTC.

This clonotype was seen just once. This chain joins TRBV6-1 and TRBJ2-7; TRBD2 is a possible D gene (6 bases). The CDR3 is made up of 17 amino acids. Between the trimmed V and J ends, which lost 4 bases and 0 bases, there was a span of 19 bases. Germline V gene data show CDR1 as MNHNS and CDR2 as SASEGT. The CDR3 DNA reads TGTGCCAGCAGTGGGAGGGATTATTGGAACTTCTCCTACGAGCAGTACTTC. Amino acid sequence: CASSGRDYWNFSYEQYF.

Turning to this clonotype: This may arise from a read error, as a much more abundant clone is one base away. The chain uses TRBV20-1 and TRBJ2-7; the D is unclear. Germline loops: CDR1 DFQATT, CDR2 SNEGSKA (reference sequence). Trimming took 4 bases from V and 2 from J, leaving 18 bases between them. The CDR3 covers 15 residues. Here the CDR3 DNA reads TGCAGTGCTATAGACCCCGCGCTCTCCCCCTACGAGCAGTACTTC. Its protein is CSAIDPALSPYEQYF.

This clonotype was recorded at least ten times. The chain employs TRBV6-5 and TRBJ2-7; 10 positions agree with TRBD1. J lost 6 bases, V lost 5 bases, and 7 bases had no gene match. CDR1 and CDR2 (germline): MNHEY, SVGAGI. The CDR3 is made up of 14 amino acids. The CDR3 here is CASSRGQGNSEQYF. The DNA of the CDR3 is TGTGCCAGCAGTAGGGGACAGGGGAACAGCGAGCAGTACTTC.

This chain joins TRBV27 and TRBJ2-7; 8 positions agree with TRBD1. V was pared by 5 bases and J by 1 base, with 10 bases of the junction left unmatched. Germline values: CDR1 MNHEY, CDR2 SMNVEV (reference sequence). This CDR3 has 16 residues. The CDR3 nucleotides read TGTGCCAGCAGTCCCGGACAGGGAGGTCTTTCCTACGAGCAGTACTTC. Residues: CASSPGQGGLSYEQYF.

This clonotype showed up many times. V gene TRBV6-5 combines with J gene TRBJ1-3; unclear D gene. Trimming pared 10 bases from V and 2 bases from J, leaving 12 bases between. CDR3 length: 13 residues. CDR1 MNHEY and CDR2 SVGAGI come from the germline V gene. The CDR3 protein is CATRKSTGNTIYF. The CDR3, as DNA: TGTGCCACCCGAAAGAGCACTGGAAACACCATATATTTT.

This clonotype was counted at least ten times. V is TRBV20-1 and J is TRBJ2-5; D perhaps matches TRBD2 (5 bases). The CDR3 covers 13 residues. CDR1 and CDR2 (germline): DFQATT, SNEGSKA (reference sequence). The V gene lost 4 bases and the J gene lost 3 bases, with 12 bases spanning the gap. The CDR3 sequence is CSANGYGKETQYF. The CDR3 bases are TGCAGTGCTAACGGATACGGGAAAGAGACCCAGTACTTC.

CDR3 in DNA: TGTGCCAGCCAGACAGGGGCGCGCACTGAAGCTTTCTTT. Residues: CASQTGARTEAFF. This chain uses TRBV6-1 with TRBJ1-1, with 8 bases aligning to TRBD1. This CDR3 contains 13 residues. The J segment lost 4 bases and the V segment lost 8 bases, leaving 6 bases of the junction unmatched. From germline, CDR1 is MNHNS and CDR2 SASEGT.

V gene TRBV7-8 combines with J gene TRBJ2-5, with 8 bases identical to TRBD2. The V and J ends lost 1 base and 5 bases, in that order; junction bases with no gene match: 6. Germline CDR1 reads SGHVS; CDR2 reads FQNEAQ. The CDR3 totals 15 residues. The CDR3 nucleotides are TGTGCCAGCAGCTTAGGTAGTCGGGGGGGTGAGACCCAGTACTTC. Amino acids: CASSLGSRGGETQYF.

This clonotype was seen at least ten times. The V and J genes are TRBV6-5 and TRBJ2-2, with D tentatively TRBD1 (6 bases). V was trimmed by 2 bases and J by 1 base, leaving 8 bases between them. CDR3 size: 15 residues. Per the germline V gene, CDR1 is MNHEY and CDR2 is SVGAGI. DNA for the CDR3: TGTGCCAGCAGTTACCCGGGACAGAACACCGGGGAGCTGTTTTTT. Protein: CASSYPGQNTGELFF.

This chain connects TRBV7-9 to TRBJ2-5; 11 bases map to TRBD2. The CDR3 has 16 amino acids. V was clipped by 4 bases and J by 2 bases; unmatched bases: 6. Germline CDR1 is SEHNR and CDR2 is FQNEAQ (reference sequence). DNA for the CDR3: TGTGCCAGCAGCTCCTGGACTAGCGGGTTGCAAGAGACCCAGTACTTC. This sequence encodes CASSSWTSGLQETQYF. Drawing the rest from reference TRBV7-9 and TRBJ2-5, the complete variable domain is DTGVSQNPRHKITKRGQNVTFRCDPISEHNRLYWYRQTLGQGPEFLTYFQNEAQLEKSRLLSDRFSAERPKGSFSTLEIQRTEQGDSAMYLCASSSWTSGLQETQYFGPGTRLLVL.

This clonotype was recorded many times. The gene calls are TRBV9 and TRBJ1-2; D gene unclear. The CDR3 is 15 residues long. V gave up 4 bases and J gave up 4 bases, with 17 bases separating them. The V gene's germline CDR1 is SGDLS and CDR2 YYNGEE. The CDR3 DNA is TGTGCCAGCAGCCCCCAGGACTCACCCAGCTATGGCTACACCTTC. It specifies CASSPQDSPSYGYTF.

In this sample, this clonotype turned up many times. A junction end diverges from the germline sequence, so it may reflect a read error. As DNA, the CDR3 is TGTGCCAGCAGTTTGACAGGGGACACTGAAGCTTTCTTT. Translation: CASSLTGDTEAFF. The chain carries TRBV5-1 and TRBJ1-1; 8 positions agree with TRBD1. CDR1 and CDR2 from the germline V gene are SGHRS and YFSETQ. The CDR3 is 13 residues long.

This clonotype was detected ten times or more. V and J are TRBV7-8 and TRBJ1-5, with 7 bases that match TRBD1. This CDR3 contains 14 residues. After removal of 5 bases from V and 9 bases from J, the junction contained 10 bases not matched to a gene. The germline CDR1 and CDR2 sequences are SGHVS and FQNEAQ. The CDR3 loop is CASSPQGNRLPQHF. In DNA, the CDR3 is TGTGCCAGCAGCCCACAGGGGAATAGGCTGCCCCAGCATTTT.

V gene TRBV10-1 combines with J gene TRBJ1-1; 9 nucleotides match TRBD1. The V and J ends lost 5 bases and 1 base, in that order; junction bases with no gene match: 8. The CDR3 loop spans 16 amino acids. CDR1 and CDR2 (germline): WNHNN, SYGVQD (reference sequence). The CDR3 region has the DNA TGCGCCAGCAGTACAGACAGGGGGGAACCGAACACTGAAGCTTTCTTT. Residues: CASSTDRGEPNTEAFF.

Points on this clonotype: The junction differs from germline at one of its ends, possibly a read error. The chain recombines TRBV2 with TRBJ2-5, with D maybe TRBD1 (6 bases). The germline V gene has CDR1 SNHLY and CDR2 FYNNEI. This CDR3 is built from 14 residues. CDR3 bases: TGTGCCAGCGGTGAGAACAGGGTTCAAGAGACCCAGTACTTC. Its protein is CASGENRVQETQYF.

This clonotype came up once. The rearrangement joins TRBV10-3 to TRBJ2-7; 12 positions match TRBD2. Germline loops: CDR1 ENHRY, CDR2 SYGVKD. V dropped 2 bases and J dropped 7; count of bases not matched to a gene: 6. The CDR3 is 15 residues long. This chain's CDR3 is CAISEGLAGTGEQYF. The CDR3 DNA sequence: TGTGCCATCAGTGAGGGACTAGCGGGAACGGGGGAGCAGTACTTC.

This clonotype appeared a few times. This chain connects TRBV12-3 or TRBV12-4 to TRBJ1-5; D possibly corresponds to TRBD1 (5 bases). V was trimmed by 6 bases and J by 1 base, leaving 16 bases between them. This CDR3 region has 16 residues. The CDR3 sequence is CASSSSPGPSNQPQHF. The CDR3 DNA reads as TGTGCCAGCAGCTCGAGCCCGGGACCAAGCAATCAGCCCCAGCATTTT.

This clonotype was detected ten times or more. V gene TRBV6-5 combines with J gene TRBJ1-2; D might be TRBD1 (6 bases). Germline V CDR1 and CDR2: MNHEY, SVGAGI. The CDR3 is 14 amino acids. The V gene lost 4 bases and the J gene lost 5 bases, with 14 bases spanning the gap. The CDR3 sequence: CASSSGGLQYGYTF. The CDR3 coding sequence is TGTGCCAGCAGTTCGGGGGGCCTGCAATATGGCTACACCTTC.

This clonotype was detected only a few times. The J gene is TRBJ1-2, the V gene TRBV11-2, with D uncertain. Between the trimmed V and J ends, which lost 5 bases and 3 bases, there was a span of 16 bases. This CDR3 region has 15 residues. Germline assignment: CDR1 SGHAT and CDR2 FQNNGV. The CDR3 DNA sequence: TGTGCCAGCAGCATGGGGATTACCCGGGACTATGGCTACACCTTC. Protein sequence: CASSMGITRDYGYTF.

For this clonotype: Given a much more abundant clone one base away, this may be a read error. The genes are TRBV20-1 and TRBJ1-5; D call uncertain. CDR3 size: 13 residues. Germline V gene lookup returns CDR1 DFQATT and CDR2 SNEGSKA (reference sequence). The CDR3 DNA reads TGCAGTGGGGTGGCCAATAGCAATCAGCCCCAGCAGTTT. It is translated as CSGVANSNQPQQF.